This T cell receptor (beta chain) was sequenced during a study of graft-versus-host responses after intestinal transplantation. Study results and caveats: Allografts of patients with graft-donor T cell macrochimerism showed high graft-versus-host to host-versus-graft clone ratios.

The data were produced by immunoSEQ multiplex PCR, yet TCRdb's version contains in-frame clones alone and is incomplete. The data show approximately 50,000 clones, 70% to 85% seen once. V gave up 1 base and J gave up 3 bases, with 18 bases separating them. The CDR3 length is 17 residues. Germline CDR1 is LNHDA and CDR2 is SQIVND (reference sequence). Details on this clone: What it binds is not known.

The specimen was unstimulated CD4+ T cells sorted from spleen or lymph node cells, collected before transplant. The gene calls are TRBV19 and TRBJ1-2, with D hard to call. This receptor was taken from a human donor who was the organ donor for an intestinal transplant. For the CDR3, the DNA is TGTGCCAGTAGTATAGCAGCTTCTTGGTTGGTGTACTATGGCTACACCTTC. This sequence encodes CASSIAASWLVYYGYTF.